This TCR beta chain comes out of a study of Graves' ophthalmopathy and Graves' hyperthyroidism. Findings and limits, study-wide: Ophthalmopathy could be told apart from stable hyperthyroidism by a 13-signature model (87.88% sensitivity, approximately 76% specificity).

Moderate-to-severe activity, CAS ≥3, NOSPECS ≥4 and duration under 3 months were recorded for donors with ophthalmopathy. PBMCs stemmed from roughly 9.4 ml of fresh peripheral blood. This CDR3 spans 15 amino acids. After removal of 4 bases from V and 3 bases from J, the junction contained 8 bases not matched to a gene. Per germline, CDR1 KGHDR and CDR2 SFDVKD. On this clonotype itself: Its antigen remains unidentified.

CDR3 regions of TCR beta were amplified from RNA transcripts. Second-round multiplex PCR followed a first-round RT-PCR using HTBI primers. TCRdb called the multiplex PCR reads again in MiXCR, with one record for every CDR3 protein. This sample has roughly 700,000 distinct CDR3 sequences, with 40% found just once. The rearrangement uses TRBV24-1 and TRBJ2-7; 7 nucleotides agree with TRBD1. Sequenced material: peripheral blood. This clonotype originated in an adult man with Graves' ophthalmopathy. The chain's CDR3 is CATSDPRDSIYEQYF. The CDR3 bases are TGTGCCACCAGTGACCCCCGGGACAGCATCTACGAGCAGTACTTC.